One and the same sample provided the 32 T cell receptor beta chains below, sequenced in a study of T cell responses to AZD1222 COVID-19 vaccine listed by TCRdb under 2021. The receptor library was made with the immunoSEQ multiplex PCR assay. TCRdb mirrors the immuneACCESS table, restricted to in-frame sequences. Some clones are absent from its copies; in checked studies, under half trace to an unresolved V gene, and the reason for the others is unknown. For this sample there are about 100,000 clones; more than 75% appear just once. Jointly, the top ten make up 2.5% to 4% of the sample. Explained via the paper, the time point label denotes: baseline before first vaccination. This specimen consisted of peripheral blood, obtained on day 0 of AZD1222 vaccination. The receptor source for this set is an adult in good health.

The chain uses TRBV18 and TRBJ2-2; TRBD1 or TRBD2 may be the D gene (5 bases each). The CDR3 length is 17 residues. Per the germline V gene, CDR1 is KGHSH and CDR2 is LQKENI. Trimming stripped 1 base from V and 1 base from J, with 13 bases between. The CDR3, as DNA: TGTGCCAGCTCACCACTTCTATCGGGGCTGAACACCGGGGAGCTGTTTTTT. Translation gives CASSPLLSGLNTGELFF.

V and J are TRBV2 and TRBJ1-2; 8 bases match TRBD1. From germline, CDR1 is SNHLY and CDR2 FYNNEI. The J segment lost 6 bases and the V segment lost 6 bases, leaving 6 bases of the junction unmatched. This CDR3 has 13 residues. Written as DNA, the CDR3 is TGTGCCAGCAGGAGGCAGGGGGCCGATGGCTACACCTTC. Translating it yields CASRRQGADGYTF.

This clone has just a few counts. The chain links TRBV5-6 to TRBJ1-2; D gene uncertain. This CDR3 is 13 amino acids long. CDR1 is SGHDT and CDR2 is YYEEEE in the germline V gene. Trimming took off 0 bases at V and 8 bases at J, with 11 bases between the two ends. This CDR3 is CASSLAAIGGYTF. DNA of the CDR3: TGTGCCAGCAGCTTGGCAGCTATCGGAGGCTACACCTTC.

The CDR3: CASGLVAGTGETGELFF. Here the CDR3 DNA reads TGTGCTAGTGGTTTGGTAGCGGGGACAGGGGAAACCGGGGAGCTGTTTTTT. The J gene is TRBJ2-2, the V gene TRBV12-5; TRBD1 matches 10 bases. The V gene's germline CDR1 is LGHNT and CDR2 FRNRAP. Trimming took 0 bases from V and 5 from J; bases not matched to a gene: 6. The CDR3 is 17 amino acids.

The CDR3 loop is CASSPGQGPSGNTIYF. CDR3 in DNA: TGCGCCAGCAGCCCAGGACAAGGACCCTCTGGAAACACCATATATTTT. V is TRBV5-1 and J is TRBJ1-3; D is possibly TRBD1 (5 bases). The germline CDR1 and CDR2 sequences are SGHRS and YFSETQ. The V end was cut by 4 bases, the J end by 0 bases, with 14 bases between. This CDR3 region has 16 residues.

CDR3 loop: CSATHQETQYF. The CDR3 nucleotides are TGCAGTGCTACGCACCAAGAGACCCAGTACTTC. The V gene is TRBV20-1, the J gene TRBJ2-5; D unclear. V lost 4 bases, J lost 0 bases, and 3 bases lay in between. The CDR3 totals 11 residues. CDR1 is DFQATT and CDR2 is SNEGSKA in the germline V gene (reference sequence).

The chain recombines TRBV28 with TRBJ1-1, with D perhaps TRBD1 (6 bases). There are 15 residues in the CDR3. CDR1 and CDR2 (germline): MDHEN, SYDVKM. V was shortened by 6 bases and J by 6 bases, with 20 bases between the two germline ends. The CDR3 sequence: CASRGQDSLGSEAFF. The CDR3 nucleotides read TGTGCCAGCAGGGGCCAGGACAGCCTTGGGTCTGAAGCTTTCTTT.

V and J are TRBV28 and TRBJ2-1; no clear D. Deletions cut 2 bases from V and 3 bases from J, with 11 bases between. There are 15 residues in the CDR3. Germline V lookup: CDR1 MDHEN, CDR2 SYDVKM. CDR3 in DNA: TGTGCCAGCAGTTTAAGAGTACCTCGCTACAATGAGCAGTTCTTC. Translated: CASSLRVPRYNEQFF.

The CDR3 is CASSRLGQGGKNIQYF. The CDR3 DNA is TGTGCCAGCAGCAGACTCGGACAGGGGGGTAAAAACATTCAGTACTTC. The rearrangement joins TRBV7-2 to TRBJ2-4; 10 nucleotides match TRBD1. With V trimmed by 5 bases and J by 4 bases, 8 bases remained unmatched. This CDR3 contains 16 residues. The germline V gene encodes CDR1 SGHTA and CDR2 FQGNSA.

CDR3 coding DNA: TGCGCCAGCAGCTTGGGGGGGACTAGCGGATCCTACGAGCAGTACTTC. Translation: CASSLGGTSGSYEQYF. The V gene is TRBV5-1, the J gene TRBJ2-7; 11 nucleotides line up with TRBD2. This CDR3 has 16 amino acids. Trimming at V came to 0 bases and at J to 1 base, leaving 3 bases not matched to a gene. Germline-derived CDR1 and CDR2 are SGHRS and YFSETQ.

A remark on this clone: The junction and the germline gene differ at one end; a read error may be behind it. Other DNA sequences in this specimen translate into the identical CDR3. The CDR3: CASSLAGPVDGYTF. CDR3 nucleotides: TGTGCCAGTAGCTTAGCGGGCCCCGTGGACGGCTACACCTTC. The rearrangement uses TRBV7-2 and TRBJ1-2, with D unclear. The germline V gene encodes CDR1 SGHTA and CDR2 FQGNSA. The CDR3 runs 14 residues.

The chain links TRBV6-2 or TRBV6-3 to TRBJ2-1, with 10 bases fitting TRBD2. The CDR3 length is 17 residues. The germline gives CDR1 MNHEY, CDR2 SVGEGT. V lost 2 bases to trimming and J lost 4 bases; unmatched junction nucleotides: 8. In DNA form, the CDR3 reads TGTGCCAGCAGTTACGTGTTAGCGGGGGGCCTTTACAATGAGCAGTTCTTC. It translates to CASSYVLAGGLYNEQFF.

This clone was counted a few times. The chain uses TRBV4-2 and TRBJ1-4; no reliable D call. Trimming took off 1 base at V and 5 bases at J, with 20 bases between the two ends. The CDR3 runs 18 residues. Germline V CDR1 and CDR2: LGHNA, YNFKEQ. The CDR3 spells CASSQGAALFGVNEKLFF. For the CDR3, the DNA is TGTGCCAGCAGCCAAGGGGCCGCCTTATTCGGCGTAAATGAAAAACTGTTTTTT.

The rearrangement links TRBV7-6 to TRBJ2-3, with TRBD2 identical over 9 bases. The length of the CDR3 is 18 residues. CDR1 and CDR2 (germline): SGHVS, FNYEAQ. V was pared by 1 base and J by 5 bases, with 13 bases of the junction left unmatched. The CDR3 is CASSLVSRSAGGQDTQYF. The CDR3 DNA follows: TGTGCCAGCAGCTTAGTATCCCGATCGGCGGGGGGGCAAGATACGCAGTATTTT.

This chain connects TRBV7-2 to TRBJ2-2; 7 bases line up with TRBD1. The length of the CDR3 is 15 residues. From germline, CDR1 is SGHTA and CDR2 FQGNSA. Germline trimming cut 8 bases from V and 7 bases from J; bases unmatched to any gene: 13. CDR3 residues: CASGTRQGVFGELFF. The CDR3 bases are TGTGCCAGCGGAACCCGACAGGGTGTATTCGGGGAGCTGTTTTTT.

This clone showed up just once. The rearrangement uses TRBV5-1 and TRBJ1-1; D is ambiguous. Between the trimmed V and J ends, which lost 0 bases and 9 bases, there was a span of 0 bases. CDR3 size: 9 residues. Germline CDR1 reads SGHRS; CDR2 reads YFSETQ. CDR3: CASSLEAFF. The CDR3 DNA sequence: TGCGCCAGCAGCTTGGAAGCTTTCTTT.

V usage is TRBV2 and J usage is TRBJ1-6; tentatively, D is TRBD1 (6 bases). The CDR3 contains 13 residues. The germline gives CDR1 SNHLY, CDR2 FYNNEI. Between the trimmed V and J ends, which lost 6 bases and 6 bases, there was a span of 9 bases. The CDR3 DNA follows: TGTGCCAGCAGCGTAGGGGGTAATTCACCCCTCCACTTT. Protein: CASSVGGNSPLHF.

This clone was found once. The chain couples TRBV19 to TRBJ2-7; the match to TRBD1 covers 8 bases. Per the germline V gene, CDR1 is LNHDA and CDR2 is SQIVND (reference sequence). The CDR3 length is 12 residues. The CDR3, as DNA: TGTGCTTCCGGGACAGGAAGATACGAGCAGTACTTC. Protein sequence: CASGTGRYEQYF.

The chain uses TRBV5-1 and TRBJ2-5, with 9 bases lining up with TRBD1. CDR3 length: 16 residues. Germline V gene data show CDR1 as SGHRS and CDR2 as YFSETQ. With V trimmed by 4 bases and J by 5 bases, 12 bases remained unmatched. In DNA, the CDR3 is TGCGCCAGCAGCCCGGGACAGGGAGGGGGAGAGGAGACCCAGTACTTC. Encoded protein: CASSPGQGGGEETQYF.

This clone appeared once. The chain links TRBV15 to TRBJ2-5; tentatively, D is TRBD2 (5 bases). This CDR3 has 15 residues. Germline loops: CDR1 LNHNV, CDR2 YYDKDF (reference sequence). V lost 3 bases to trimming and J lost 4 bases, with 15 bases between them. The CDR3 spells CATSSLRAASETQYF. As DNA, the CDR3 is TGTGCCACCAGCAGTCTGAGGGCGGCTTCAGAGACCCAGTACTTC.

This chain uses TRBV19 with TRBJ2-2; D might be TRBD1 (6 bases). The CDR3 is 23 amino acids. From germline, CDR1 is LNHDA and CDR2 SQIVND (reference sequence). Trimming removed 9 bases from V and 1 base from J, with 39 bases in between. Here the CDR3 DNA reads TGTGCCAGCAACCCGTCTTGGGTGGGGCCCCAACTTCCGGGACACCTGAACACCGGGGAGCTGTTTTTT. This sequence encodes CASNPSWVGPQLPGHLNTGELFF.

The rearrangement joins TRBV25-1 to TRBJ2-7; D might be TRBD2 (6 bases). V was cut by 6 bases and J by 2 bases, with 14 bases left in between. The CDR3 has 14 residues. Germline CDR1 and CDR2: MGHDK and SYGVNS. The CDR3 is CASSPDRGTYEQYF. In DNA form, the CDR3 reads TGTGCCAGCAGCCCCGACCGGGGGACCTACGAGCAGTACTTC.

The chain employs TRBV19 and TRBJ2-1, with 8 bases matching TRBD2. Germline CDR1 is LNHDA and CDR2 is SQIVND (reference sequence). The J segment lost 8 bases and the V segment lost 5 bases, leaving 5 bases of the junction unmatched. The CDR3 has 13 amino acids. The CDR3: CASSERGGYEQFF. In DNA, the CDR3 is TGTGCCAGTAGTGAGCGCGGGGGGTATGAGCAGTTCTTC.

The chain links TRBV24-1 to TRBJ1-5; D remains unclear. V lost 5 bases and J lost 7, with 8 bases in between. The CDR3 length is 12 residues. Per germline, CDR1 KGHDR and CDR2 SFDVKD. The CDR3 region is CATSGAEQPQHF. The CDR3 nucleotides are TGTGCCACCAGTGGGGCAGAACAGCCCCAGCATTTT.

The chain recombines TRBV7-3 with TRBJ1-2; 7 positions match TRBD1. The ends lost 1 base at V and 2 bases at J; junction bases unmatched: 13. The germline V gene encodes CDR1 SGHTA and CDR2 FQGTGA. This CDR3 is 18 amino acids long. The CDR3 loop is CASSLNPPDRRGNYGYTF. CDR3 bases: TGTGCCAGCAGCTTAAACCCCCCGGACAGGAGAGGAAACTATGGCTACACCTTC.

This clone showed up just a few times. The chain has TRBV10-3 and TRBJ1-1; 10 bases fit TRBD1. The CDR3 consists of 16 residues. Trimming took 3 bases from V and 4 from J; bases not matched to a gene: 8. Looked up from germline, CDR1 is ENHRY and CDR2 is SYGVKD. CDR3 sequence reads: CAISDWGQGPFTEAFF. The CDR3 DNA reads TGTGCCATCAGTGATTGGGGACAGGGGCCCTTCACTGAAGCTTTCTTT.

The chain carries TRBV14 and TRBJ1-4, with a weak D call TRBD1 (6 bases). Germline assignment: CDR1 SGHDN and CDR2 FVKESK. There are 18 residues in the CDR3. V lost 0 bases to trimming and J lost 7 bases, with 21 bases between them. The DNA for the CDR3 is TGTGCCAGCAGCCAAGATTGGGCCTCGGTGGGGACACGTGAAAAACTGTTTTTT. Residues: CASSQDWASVGTREKLFF.

This chain joins TRBV18 and TRBJ1-4, with D possibly matching TRBD1 (6 bases). CDR1 is KGHSH, CDR2 LQKENI, per germline. The CDR3 has 15 amino acids. The V end lost 5 bases, the J end lost 10 bases, and 20 bases lay between the germline ends. The CDR3 region has the DNA TGTGCCAGCTCATCTGCACTACAGGGTTTGGGAAAACTGTTTTTT. It codes for CASSSALQGLGKLFF.

The CDR3 loop reads CASSEQIFNQNTEAFF. CDR3 bases: TGCGCCAGCAGTGAACAGATTTTCAACCAGAACACTGAAGCTTTCTTT. The chain uses TRBV10-1 and TRBJ1-1; D gene unclear. The CDR3 has 16 amino acids. The germline V gene has CDR1 WNHNN and CDR2 SYGVQD (reference sequence). Trimming took off 3 bases at V and 1 base at J, with 15 bases between the two ends.

The chain uses TRBV5-5 and TRBJ2-5; D might be TRBD2 (6 bases). V lost 4 bases and J 4 bases, leaving 23 bases between the germline ends. CDR1 SGHKS and CDR2 YYEKEE come from the germline V gene (reference sequence). This CDR3 spans 17 amino acids. This CDR3 reads CASSGRFGDPAGETQYF. The CDR3 DNA reads as TGTGCCAGCAGCGGGAGGTTTGGGGACCCGGCAGGAGAGACCCAGTACTTC.

The chain carries TRBV28 and TRBJ1-1; D is possibly TRBD1 (5 bases). The CDR3 sequence is 14 residues long. Trimming left V 6 bases short and J 4 bases short, with 15 bases between. Germline loops: CDR1 MDHEN, CDR2 SYDVKM. This CDR3 is CASSQVGVRTEAFF. The DNA of the CDR3 is TGTGCCAGCAGCCAGGTGGGGGTGCGCACTGAAGCTTTCTTT.

J is TRBJ2-3 and V is TRBV7-3; 12 nucleotides match TRBD2. The V segment lost 5 bases and the J segment 6 bases; nucleotides outside the gene matches: 9. Germline CDR1 and CDR2: SGHTA and FQGTGA. The CDR3 is made up of 16 amino acids. The CDR3 spells CASSALAGGPADTQYF. CDR3 coding DNA: TGTGCCAGCAGCGCTCTAGCGGGGGGGCCAGCGGATACGCAGTATTTT.